What follows are 27 T cell receptor beta chains derived from one specimen sequenced in a study of CD8+CD57+ T cells in acquired aplastic anemia. Using genomic DNA as the template, TCR beta VDJ and CDR3 profiling was carried out. MiXCR, applied by TCRdb to the reads, yields one record per CDR3 protein. The table has roughly 160,000 distinct CDR3 sequences, around 48% seen once. Sequenced patients had shown CD8+CD57+ cell expansion by flow cytometry. The sequenced sample was sorted CD4+, CD8+, or CD8+CD57+ T cells (not recorded which) from PBMCs. The receptors were sampled from a human donor with aplastic anemia.

The table lists this clonotype with many counts. V usage is TRBV9 and J usage is TRBJ2-2; D call uncertain. The CDR3 loop spans 14 amino acids. The V end lost 4 bases, the J end lost 0 bases, and 7 bases lay between the germline ends. The germline V gene encodes CDR1 SGDLS and CDR2 YYNGEE. The CDR3 protein is CASSPRPNTGELFF. The CDR3 DNA follows: TGTGCCAGCAGCCCGCGACCGAACACCGGGGAGCTGTTTTTT.

To note about this clonotype: One base away lies a much larger clone, so this may be a sequencing read error. The gene calls are TRBV5-4 and TRBJ1-2; D gene ambiguous. The CDR3 spans 15 residues. CDR1 is SGHNT, CDR2 YYREEE, per germline (reference sequence). V was shortened by 4 bases and J by 0 bases, with 13 bases between the two germline ends. CDR3 in amino acids: CASSPETGTNYGYTF. As DNA, the CDR3 is TGTGCCAGCAGCCCCGAGACGGGGACTAACTATGGCTACACCTTC.

The chain is built from TRBV20-1 and TRBJ2-1, with 12 bases matching TRBD2. In germline, CDR1 is DFQATT, CDR2 SNEGSKA (reference sequence). The CDR3 length is 15 residues. V lost 5 bases, J lost 3 bases, and 5 bases stayed unmatched. CDR3 DNA: TGCAGTGCTGGCCGACTAGCGGGGGTCTACAATGAGCAGTTCTTC. This gives the protein CSAGRLAGVYNEQFF.

The chain recombines TRBV20-1 with TRBJ2-5; 7 bases map to TRBD2. The V and J ends lost 0 bases and 3 bases, in that order; junction bases with no gene match: 7. Germline CDR1 is DFQATT and CDR2 is SNEGSKA (reference sequence). The CDR3 spans 15 residues. CDR3 in amino acids: CSARDGAGREETQYF. DNA for the CDR3: TGCAGTGCTAGAGATGGGGCAGGGAGGGAAGAGACCCAGTACTTC.

This clonotype was recorded once. A read error may produce the germline difference seen at one junction end. This chain uses TRBV14 with TRBJ1-6; D is possibly TRBD1 (5 bases). CDR3 length: 19 residues. The germline V gene has CDR1 SGHDN and CDR2 FVKESK. CDR3 amino acids: CANSQERDGGLRGNSPLHF. CDR3 sequence (DNA): TGTGCCAACAGCCAAGAGCGGGACGGGGGTCTTCGGGGTAATTCACCCCTCCACTTT.

V usage is TRBV29-1 and J usage is TRBJ1-2; no reliable D call. The CDR3 totals 13 residues. With 2 bases removed from V and 4 bases from J, the gap between germline ends came to 11 bases. Germline lookup yields CDR1 SQVTM and CDR2 ANQGSEA. Here the CDR3 DNA reads TGCAGCGTTGAATTAGTCGGAGGCTATGGCTACACCTTC. Protein product: CSVELVGGYGYTF.

J is TRBJ2-5 and V is TRBV20-1, with D possibly being TRBD1 (6 bases). V lost 4 bases to trimming and J lost 0 bases, with 18 bases between them. CDR3 length equals 16 residues. CDR1 and CDR2 from the germline V gene are DFQATT and SNEGSKA (reference sequence). This CDR3 is CSATPTAHRDQETQYF. The CDR3 DNA is TGCAGTGCTACTCCGACAGCCCACAGGGACCAAGAGACCCAGTACTTC.

V is TRBV7-8 and J is TRBJ1-6; D uncertain. Trimming pared 4 bases from V and 5 bases from J, leaving 12 bases between. Germline-derived CDR1 and CDR2 are SGHVS and FQNEAQ. CDR3 length equals 15 residues. This chain's CDR3 is CASSWAGSNNSPLHF. For the CDR3, the DNA is TGTGCCAGCAGCTGGGCGGGGTCTAATAATTCACCCCTCCACTTT.

This clonotype was detected many times. This chain joins TRBV9 and TRBJ1-2; D call uncertain. Germline CDR1 and CDR2: SGDLS and YYNGEE. V dropped 4 bases and J dropped 0 bases, with 13 bases sitting between them. The CDR3 sequence is 15 residues long. This CDR3 reads CASSQGIAPNYGYTF. CDR3 DNA sequence: TGTGCCAGCAGCCAAGGGATCGCCCCTAACTATGGCTACACCTTC.

The chain has TRBV24-1 and TRBJ2-7; D is unresolved. This CDR3 region has 12 residues. V was shortened by 4 bases and J by 4 bases, with 7 bases between the two germline ends. Germline V gives CDR1 KGHDR, CDR2 SFDVKD. CDR3 DNA: TGTGCCACCAGTGAGGCAGGATACGAGCAGTACTTC. Encoded protein: CATSEAGYEQYF.

The chain recombines TRBV25-1 with TRBJ2-7; D call uncertain. Germline-derived CDR1 and CDR2 are MGHDK and SYGVNS. This CDR3 spans 14 amino acids. With 6 bases removed from V and 2 bases from J, the gap between germline ends came to 14 bases. The CDR3 spells CASSDPPMTYEQYF. The CDR3 DNA reads as TGTGCCAGCAGCGACCCTCCTATGACCTACGAGCAGTACTTC.

A word on this clonotype: Since a much larger clone is just one base distant, this may be a read error. CDR3 residues: CASSPGVGVGYAFF. CDR3 nucleotides: TGCGCCAGCAGCCCCGGGGTAGGGGTGGGTTACGCTTTCTTT. The chain carries TRBV4-3 and TRBJ1-1; possibly TRBD1 for D (5 bases). The CDR3 consists of 14 residues. Looked up from germline, CDR1 is LGHNA and CDR2 is YSLEER. Trimming stripped 4 bases from V and 11 bases from J, with 20 bases between.

This clonotype was counted ten times or more. In nucleotides, the CDR3 is TGTGCCAGCAGCCCACTAGACTACGAGCAGTACTTC. This encodes CASSPLDYEQYF. This chain uses TRBV6-2 or TRBV6-3 with TRBJ2-7; tentatively, D is TRBD2 (5 bases). Trimming took 6 bases from V and 3 from J, leaving 9 bases between them. The CDR3 is 12 residues long. The germline V gene encodes CDR1 MNHEY and CDR2 SVGEGT.

The chain carries TRBV19 and TRBJ1-2; 8 nucleotides agree with TRBD1. Per the germline V gene, CDR1 is LNHDA and CDR2 is SQIVND (reference sequence). Germline trimming cut 5 bases from V and 4 bases from J; bases unmatched to any gene: 6. CDR3 length: 14 residues. CDR3 in amino acids: CASSYQGATYGYTF. The CDR3 region has the DNA TGTGCCAGTAGTTACCAGGGGGCTACCTATGGCTACACCTTC.

This chain joins TRBV10-3 and TRBJ1-2; D call uncertain. The germline V and J ends were trimmed by 7 bases and 0 bases, with 9 bases remaining between them. CDR1 is ENHRY and CDR2 is SYGVKD in the germline V gene. The CDR3 contains 13 residues. The CDR3 DNA is TGTGCCATCATGAGCACCGCTAACTATGGCTACACCTTC. Translation gives CAIMSTANYGYTF.

The genes are TRBV10-3 and TRBJ2-5; D is tentatively TRBD1 or TRBD2 (6 bases each). The CDR3 runs 18 residues. V lost 0 bases to trimming and J lost 4 bases, with 21 bases between them. Per germline, CDR1 ENHRY and CDR2 SYGVKD. The CDR3 coding sequence is TGTGCCATCAGTGAGTCGTTAGGAAAGGGCAGGGGAGGAGAGACCCAGTACTTC. Residues: CAISESLGKGRGGETQYF.

The CDR3 DNA is TGTGCCAGCAGTTTATCGGGATATAATGAAAAACTGTTTTTT. Translated: CASSLSGYNEKLFF. This rearrangement joins TRBV27 to TRBJ1-4; the D is unclear. Germline V gene data show CDR1 as MNHEY and CDR2 as SMNVEV (reference sequence). The CDR3 spans 14 residues. Trimming left V 0 bases short and J 4 bases short, with 6 bases between.

This clonotype was recorded a few times. V is TRBV29-1 and J is TRBJ1-2; TRBD1 matches at 7 bases. The germline CDR1 and CDR2 sequences are SQVTM and ANQGSEA. J was trimmed by 8 bases and V by 4 bases; bases with no gene match: 10. The length of the CDR3 is 13 residues. CDR3 region: CSVGPTGVSGYTF. In nucleotides, the CDR3 is TGCAGCGTTGGCCCTACAGGGGTAAGCGGCTACACCTTC.

The chain is built from TRBV10-2 and TRBJ1-5; TRBD1 is a possible D gene (6 bases). Trimming took 8 bases from V and 3 from J, leaving 14 bases between them. The V gene's germline CDR1 is WSHSY and CDR2 SAAADI. The CDR3 has 14 residues. CDR3 amino acids: CASSPQGFNQPQHF. The DNA for the CDR3 is TGCGCCAGCTCACCTCAGGGGTTCAATCAGCCCCAGCATTTT.

V gene TRBV12-3 or TRBV12-4 combines with J gene TRBJ1-6, with 7 bases that match TRBD1. This CDR3 spans 15 amino acids. V gave up 5 bases and J gave up 7 bases; unmatched junction bases: 8. This chain's CDR3 is CASSTVATGNSPLHF. In DNA form, the CDR3 reads TGTGCCAGCAGTACCGTCGCGACAGGGAATTCACCCCTCCACTTT.

There are many counts of this clonotype. The V gene is TRBV20-1, the J gene TRBJ2-7; 10 nucleotides agree with TRBD2. V was clipped by 1 base and J by 5 bases; unmatched bases: 2. CDR1 and CDR2 from the germline V gene are DFQATT and SNEGSKA (reference sequence). The CDR3 runs to 13 residues. The CDR3 loop reads CSARASGRDEQYF. The CDR3 bases are TGCAGTGCTAGAGCTAGCGGGAGAGACGAGCAGTACTTC.

Regarding this clonotype: A much larger clone is a single base away; this may be a read error. The rearrangement uses TRBV4-2 and TRBJ2-6, with D tentatively TRBD1 (5 bases). Per the germline V gene, CDR1 is LGHNA and CDR2 is YNFKEQ. The CDR3 runs 17 residues. Trimming removed 4 bases from V and 0 bases from J, with 13 bases in between. The CDR3 nucleotides are TGTGCCAGCAGCCCCGACCAGGGCGACTCTGGGGCCAACGTCCTGACTTTC. Protein sequence: CASSPDQGDSGANVLTF.

Turning to this clonotype: The junction departs from germline at one end; a sequencing error may be responsible. The V call is TRBV2, the J call TRBJ1-2; weak D call: TRBD1 (5 bases). CDR1 and CDR2 (germline): SNHLY, FYNNEI. The CDR3 extends over 11 amino acids. CDR3: CASSVLQVQSF. CDR3 nucleotides: TGTGCCAGCAGCGTCTTACAGGTACAATCTTTC.

This clonotype was detected many times. J is TRBJ1-6 and V is TRBV5-5, with 12 bases matching TRBD1. The V segment lost 4 bases and the J segment 8 bases; nucleotides outside the gene matches: 7. The CDR3 is made up of 16 amino acids. The germline gives CDR1 SGHKS, CDR2 YYEKEE (reference sequence). CDR3 sequence reads: CASSAGQGAVYSPLHF. The CDR3 bases are TGTGCCAGCAGCGCGGGACAGGGGGCTGTCTATTCACCCCTCCACTTT. Full variable domain (missing parts from reference TRBV5-5 and TRBJ1-6): DAGVTQSPTHLIKTRGQQVTLRCSPISGHKSVSWYQQVLGQGPQFIFQYYEKEERGRGNFPDRFSARQFPNYSSELNVNALLLGDSALYLCASSAGQGAVYSPLHFGNGTRLTVT.

This chain joins TRBV10-3 and TRBJ1-6; the D gene is possibly TRBD1 (6 bases). The CDR3 is made up of 12 amino acids. Trimming removed 3 bases from V and 14 bases from J, with 11 bases in between. CDR1 and CDR2 from the germline V gene are ENHRY and SYGVKD. CDR3 region: CAISEGGSALHF. The CDR3, as DNA: TGTGCCATCAGTGAAGGGGGATCGGCCCTCCACTTT.

Note on this clonotype: A much more abundant neighbour one base away suggests this may be a read error. This rearrangement joins TRBV9 to TRBJ2-7; TRBD2 matches 7 bases. The V segment lost 4 bases and the J segment 7 bases; nucleotides outside the gene matches: 8. The CDR3 has 13 residues. Looked up from germline, CDR1 is SGDLS and CDR2 is YYNGEE. The CDR3 protein is CASSPGRAWEQYF. The CDR3 DNA is TGTGCCAGCAGCCCAGGGAGGGCTTGGGAGCAGTACTTC.

This clonotype has a count of ten or more. The V and J genes are TRBV19 and TRBJ1-2; 7 bases fit TRBD1. Germline CDR1 is LNHDA and CDR2 is SQIVND (reference sequence). The CDR3 has 15 residues. After removal of 2 bases from V and 4 bases from J, the junction contained 7 bases not matched to a gene. The CDR3: CASSIQGQGGYGYTF. DNA for the CDR3: TGTGCCAGTAGTATACAGGGGCAGGGGGGCTATGGCTACACCTTC.